These 18 T cell receptor delta chains share one sample of origin, sequenced in a study of gamma-delta T cells after stem cell transplantation. TCRdb re-called the RT-PCR reads through CATT. Of 2,200 or so delta-chain clones listed, approximately 16% are singletons. Input material: gamma-delta T cells. Source of these receptors: a human donor. It is not recorded whose cells these are; they may come from a transplant donor. This table probably holds off-target reads from a library built for another chain.

The J gene is TRDJ3, the V gene TRDV2, with TRDD3 matching 13 bases. V lost 3 bases, J lost 0 bases, and 10 bases stayed unmatched. The CDR3 contains 21 residues. Germline CDR1 reads GEAIGNYY; CDR2 reads EKD. The CDR3 spells CACDPPVLGDTSSWDTRQMFF. Here the CDR3 DNA reads TGTGCCTGTGACCCTCCAGTACTGGGGGATACGAGCTCCTGGGACACCCGACAGATGTTTTTC.

The genes are TRDV2 and TRDJ1; 8 bases match TRDD3. After removal of 3 bases from V and 3 bases from J, the junction contained 8 bases not matched to a gene. CDR3 size: 15 residues. Germline V gene data show CDR1 as GEAIGNYY and CDR2 as EKD. The CDR3 nucleotides are TGTGCCTGTGACCCCGTCGGGATACGCCCCGATAAACTCATCTTT. Its protein is CACDPVGIRPDKLIF.

The rearrangement joins TRDV2 to TRDJ1; 8 nucleotides line up with TRDD3. Germline values: CDR1 GEAIGNYY, CDR2 EKD. This CDR3 has 19 amino acids. V lost 0 bases to trimming and J lost 2 bases; unmatched junction nucleotides: 16. DNA of the CDR3: TGTGCCTGTGACACCATTCGGGGGGGGATAGAGGCCCAGACCGATAAACTCATCTTT. It encodes CACDTIRGGIEAQTDKLIF.

A word on this clone: The sample contains more than one DNA sequence encoding this CDR3. The chain is built from TRDV2 and TRDJ1; 8 bases agree with TRDD3. J lost 1 base, V lost 4 bases, and 10 bases had no gene match. CDR1 and CDR2 (germline): GEAIGNYY, EKD. This CDR3 is 16 amino acids long. CDR3 nucleotide sequence: TGTGCCTGTGATCACATAGCTGGGGGAACCACCGATAAACTCATCTTT. Residues: CACDHIAGGTTDKLIF.

V usage is TRDV2 and J usage is TRDJ1, with D unclear. The CDR3 loop spans 15 amino acids. V was clipped by 3 bases and J by 0 bases, with 13 bases between them. From germline, CDR1 is GEAIGNYY and CDR2 EKD. The CDR3, as DNA: TGTGCCTGTGACCCCTTGGAGACGTACACCGATAAACTCATCTTT. Protein product: CACDPLETYTDKLIF.

The rearrangement joins TRDV2 to TRDJ1, with 7 bases that match TRDD3. Germline V gene data show CDR1 as GEAIGNYY and CDR2 as EKD. Germline trimming cut 5 bases from V and 0 bases from J; bases unmatched to any gene: 5. This CDR3 comprises 14 residues. The CDR3 DNA reads as TGTGCCTGTGTCCCTCTGGGGGACACCGATAAACTCATCTTT. Residues: CACVPLGDTDKLIF.

In its sample, this clone was seen a few times. The chain combines TRDV2 with TRDJ1, with TRDD3 matching 8 bases. The CDR3 runs to 14 residues. Germline V gives CDR1 GEAIGNYY, CDR2 EKD. Unmatched junction bases numbered 3, after V lost 3 bases and J lost 1 base. The CDR3 spells CACDALGVTDKLIF. CDR3 DNA sequence: TGTGCCTGTGACGCACTGGGGGTCACCGATAAACTCATCTTT.

This clone was seen once. The chain joins TRDV2 to TRDJ1; 13 bases map to TRDD3. Losses at the gene ends were 0 bases for V and 7 bases for J; bases not matched to a gene: 10. From germline, CDR1 is GEAIGNYY and CDR2 EKD. The CDR3 extends over 17 amino acids. The CDR3 sequence: CACDTVGTGGYGGKLIF. The DNA for the CDR3 is TGTGCCTGTGACACCGTGGGAACTGGGGGATACGGCGGTAAACTCATCTTT.

This sequence joins TRDV2 and TRDJ1; the D gene is possibly TRDD3 (6 bases). The V gene's germline CDR1 is GEAIGNYY and CDR2 EKD. The CDR3 is 16 residues long. Trimming took 3 bases from V and 0 from J, leaving 16 bases between them. In DNA, the CDR3 is TGTGCCTGTGACCCTATAGGGGGGACCTACACCGATAAACTCATCTTT. It yields the protein CACDPIGGTYTDKLIF.

The V gene is TRDV2, the J gene TRDJ1; a weak D match, TRDD3 (6 bases). The germline gives CDR1 GEAIGNYY, CDR2 EKD. There are 16 residues in the CDR3. Deletions cut 7 bases from V and 0 bases from J, with 20 bases between. The CDR3 DNA reads TGTGCCTGCCCGGTTGGAGGATACCGTTACACCGATAAACTCATCTTT. Protein product: CACPVGGYRYTDKLIF.

The genes are TRDV2 and TRDJ1, with D hard to call. The CDR3 is made up of 14 amino acids. Germline V gene lookup returns CDR1 GEAIGNYY and CDR2 EKD. V shed 1 base and J shed 0 bases, with 8 bases lying between them. CDR3: CACDTVLYTDKLIF. The CDR3 DNA sequence: TGTGCCTGTGACACGGTGCTATACACCGATAAACTCATCTTT.

V usage is TRDV2 and J usage is TRDJ1; 8 bases map to TRDD3. Germline trimming cut 3 bases from V and 0 bases from J; bases unmatched to any gene: 8. CDR1 is GEAIGNYY and CDR2 is EKD in the germline V gene. CDR3 length: 16 amino acids. CDR3 nucleotide sequence: TGTGCCTGTGACGGAATTGGGGGATCGTACACCGATAAACTCATCTTT. Protein sequence: CACDGIGGSYTDKLIF.

This clone appeared a few times. This chain uses TRDV2 with TRDJ1, with TRDD3 matching over 11 bases. CDR1 and CDR2 from the germline V gene are GEAIGNYY and EKD. This CDR3 contains 17 residues. V was pared by 3 bases and J by 4 bases, with 12 bases of the junction left unmatched. CDR3 sequence reads: CACDPVLGDRRGDKLIF. The CDR3 nucleotides are TGTGCCTGTGACCCCGTACTGGGGGATAGGAGGGGCGATAAACTCATCTTT.

The rearrangement uses TRDV2 and TRDJ1; 11 positions agree with TRDD3. The trim removed 0 bases at V and 7 bases at J, leaving 6 bases unmatched. The CDR3 contains 15 residues. Germline V lookup: CDR1 GEAIGNYY, CDR2 EKD. The CDR3 DNA is TGTGCCTGTGACACCGTGGGGGATACGCGAGGTAAACTCATCTTT. Protein sequence: CACDTVGDTRGKLIF.

The chain's CDR3 is CACDTVGGGTKLIF. The CDR3 nucleotides read TGTGCCTGTGACACCGTAGGTGGGGGAACTAAACTCATCTTT. This chain links TRDV2 with TRDJ1; 7 nucleotides align to TRDD3. The V gene end was trimmed by 0 bases and the J gene end by 7 bases; junction bases not matched to a gene: 7. CDR1 and CDR2 (germline): GEAIGNYY, EKD. The CDR3 is 14 residues long.

The J gene is TRDJ2, the V gene TRDV2, with 7 bases lining up with TRDD3. Per germline, CDR1 GEAIGNYY and CDR2 EKD. The V segment lost 0 bases and the J segment 4 bases; nucleotides outside the gene matches: 13. The CDR3 sequence is 18 residues long. The CDR3 region has the DNA TGTGCCTGTGACACCTTAGGGGGATCGCTTAAGGGGACAGCACAACTCTTCTTT. This gives the protein CACDTLGGSLKGTAQLFF.

This chain links TRDV2 with TRDJ1, with D possibly matching TRDD3 (5 bases). The CDR3 loop spans 16 amino acids. Deletions cut 0 bases from V and 6 bases from J, with 19 bases between. Germline CDR1 is GEAIGNYY and CDR2 is EKD. The CDR3 DNA reads TGTGCCTGTGACACCGTGTCCGCGGGGGCCAAAAATAAACTCATCTTT. Amino acids: CACDTVSAGAKNKLIF.

The chain combines TRDV2 with TRDJ3; TRDD3 matches at 8 bases. V trimming: 2 bases; J trimming: 1 base; junction bases outside the gene matches: 12. CDR1 is GEAIGNYY and CDR2 is EKD in the germline V gene. The CDR3 extends over 20 amino acids. DNA of the CDR3: TGTGCCTGTGACAACTGGGGGCCCCACGACGAATCCTGGGACACCCGACAGATGTTTTTC. Translated, it gives CACDNWGPHDESWDTRQMFF.